This T cell receptor beta chain was sequenced in a study of shared clonotypes between healthy human individuals. Whole-study results and caveats: Rarefaction showed that sequencing of sorted subsets was incomplete (despite large depth). Among a few donors, around 5% of naive CD4 clonotypes were found in common.

Regarding this clone: Its target is not known.

Donors were healthy HIV-negative adults without recent acute infections or vaccinations. All donors were Caucasian adults living in Nashville, Tennessee. Per germline, CDR1 LNHDA and CDR2 SQIVND (reference sequence). The ends were cut back, 4 bases at V and 3 bases at J, with 13 bases in the middle. The CDR3 totals 15 residues. Measured with immunoSEQ multiplex PCR; TCRdb has only the in-frame clones, and not every one. This table holds about 680,000 clones, about 80% found once. The receptor comes from a woman in her thirties in good health. Sample: memory CD4+ T cells sorted from blood. Specified subset: CD45RA-negative fraction. The chain is built from TRBV19 and TRBJ2-4; D possibly corresponds to TRBD2 (6 bases). The CDR3 bases are TGTGCCAGTAGTAGTCTCGGGACTCTCAAAAACATTCAGTACTTC. Amino acid sequence: CASSSLGTLKNIQYF.